Following are 25 T cell receptor beta chains from one sample sequenced in a study of T cell clonality in common variable immunodeficiency. Measured with immunoSEQ multiplex PCR; TCRdb has only the in-frame clones, and not every one. There are tens of thousands of clones in the sample, none observed a single time. The specimen was peripheral blood mononuclear cells. The receptor source for this set is a person between 18 and 70 years old in good health.

This clone was counted many times. The sequenced fragment ends 3 residues before the CDR3 boundary, so the rest is inferred from the germline J gene. The chain employs TRBV9 and TRBJ2-5; 7 bases agree with TRBD2. The J segment lost 2 bases and the V segment lost 0 bases, leaving 4 bases of the junction unmatched. Germline CDR1 is SGDLS and CDR2 is YYNGEE. The CDR3 runs 15 residues. CDR3 DNA (partial): TGTGCCAGCAGCGTAGGCCTAGCGGTACAAGAGACC. Residues: CASSVGLAVQET. The whole CDR3 region reads CASSVGLAVQETQYF.

There are a few counts of this clone. A single base is all that separates this from a far larger clone, so a read error is likely. The observed sequence ends 3 residues before the CDR3 terminus, with the missing tail filled in from the germline J gene. This chain uses TRBV7-9 with TRBJ2-2, with D tentatively TRBD2 (6 bases). V lost 1 base to trimming and J lost 6 bases, with 9 bases between them. The CDR3 totals 14 residues. Germline CDR1 is SEHNR and CDR2 is FQNEAQ (reference sequence). CDR3 amino acids: CASSLGGLPGELFF. The CDR3 bases that were read are TGTGCCAGCAGCTTAGGGGGACTGCCCGGGGAG.

This clone was picked up many times. The CDR3 end falls 3 residues outside the read, so it is completed with the germline J gene. The V and J genes are TRBV7-9 and TRBJ2-7, with 8 bases identical to TRBD1. The CDR3 has 13 amino acids. Germline V lookup: CDR1 SEHNR, CDR2 FQNEAQ (reference sequence). V dropped 5 bases and J dropped 5; count of bases not matched to a gene: 5. The CDR3 sequence is CASSLQGAHEQYF. CDR3 bases read: TGTGCCAGCAGCCTCCAGGGGGCCCACGAG.

This clone was seen repeatedly, ten times or more. Read coverage stops 3 residues before the CDR3 terminus; the germline J gene supplies the remainder. The V gene is TRBV30, the J gene TRBJ2-2, with a tentative D call TRBD1 (5 bases). The CDR3 totals 13 residues. Germline CDR1 is GTSNPN and CDR2 is SVGIG (reference sequence). The sequenced part of the CDR3 DNA is TGTGCCTGGAGTGTACTTCGGCAGGGAGAG. It yields the protein CAWSVLRQGE. The entire CDR3 reads CAWSVLRQGELFF.

Many counts were recorded for this clone. The read ends 3 residues shy of where the CDR3 ends; the end is completed using the germline J gene. The gene calls are TRBV20-1 and TRBJ1-5; 8 positions match TRBD1. CDR1 and CDR2 from the germline V gene are DFQATT and SNEGSKA (reference sequence). Unmatched junction bases numbered 4, after V lost 5 bases and J lost 4 bases. The CDR3 is 13 residues long. CDR3 DNA, as far as it was read: TGCAGTGCTTCCCGGGACAGGAATCAGCCC. It translates to CSASRDRNQP. The full CDR3 protein reads CSASRDRNQPQHF.

In this sample, this clone turned up many times. The missing CDR3 end, 3 residues past where the read stops, is filled in from the germline J gene. The V gene is TRBV7-8, the J gene TRBJ1-3; 7 bases are a match to TRBD1. Per the germline V gene, CDR1 is SGHVS and CDR2 is FQNEAQ. CDR3 length: 16 amino acids. Germline trimming cut 1 base from V and 3 bases from J; bases unmatched to any gene: 6. The sequenced part of the CDR3 DNA is TGTGCCAGCAGCTTAGAGGAGGGGGCGTTTGGAAACACC. Its translation: CASSLEEGAFGNT. The whole CDR3 reads CASSLEEGAFGNTIYF.

This clone appeared many times. The CDR3 end falls 3 residues outside the read, so it is completed with the germline J gene. The rearrangement uses TRBV2 and TRBJ2-1, with D hard to call. Germline assignment: CDR1 SNHLY and CDR2 FYNNEI. Trimming pared 4 bases from V and 6 bases from J, leaving 13 bases between. CDR3 length equals 14 residues. The CDR3 here is CASSGLKGSNEQFF. CDR3 DNA (partial): TGTGCCAGCAGTGGCCTTAAGGGTTCCAATGAG.

This clone was seen repeatedly, ten times or more. The read halts 3 residues ahead of the CDR3 end, with the missing end drawn from the germline J gene. V is TRBV6-1 and J is TRBJ1-2; 7 nucleotides line up with TRBD1. There are 13 residues in the CDR3. Germline CDR1 is MNHNS and CDR2 is SASEGT. The V and J ends lost 1 base and 6 bases, in that order; junction bases with no gene match: 2. CDR3 DNA (partial): TGTGCCAGCAGTGAAGGAGGGGGCGATGGC. It encodes CASSEGGGDG. The entire CDR3 protein is CASSEGGGDGYTF.

There are many counts of this clone. The observed sequence ends 3 residues before the CDR3 terminus, with the missing tail filled in from the germline J gene. The chain carries TRBV29-1 and TRBJ2-3; 9 bases are a match to TRBD2. V lost 1 base, J lost 2 bases, and 4 bases stayed unmatched. CDR1 and CDR2 from the germline V gene are SQVTM and ANQGSEA. The CDR3 is 15 amino acids. The CDR3 DNA, read in part, is TGCAGCGTTGAAGTAGCGGGGGCCCACACAGATACG. Protein: CSVEVAGAHTDT. The full CDR3 reads CSVEVAGAHTDTQYF.

This clone was found many times. One junction end does not reproduce the germline sequence, and a read error may be involved. The observed sequence ends 3 residues before the CDR3 terminus, with the missing tail filled in from the germline J gene. V gene TRBV6-1 combines with J gene TRBJ1-2, with D possibly matching TRBD1 (6 bases). The CDR3 loop spans 12 amino acids. Looked up from germline, CDR1 is MNHNS and CDR2 is SASEGT. The CDR3 is CASSEGQHGYTF. CDR3 bases read: TGTGCCAGCAGCGAAGGACAGCATGGC.

This clone was detected many times. The read terminates 3 residues before the CDR3 end, so the remaining end is supplied by the germline J gene. The rearrangement links TRBV6-4 to TRBJ2-3; 14 nucleotides align to TRBD2. The germline gives CDR1 MRHNA, CDR2 SNTAGT. This CDR3 spans 18 amino acids. The CDR3 bases that were read are TGTGCCAGCAGTGACTGCCTGACGACTAGCGGGGGGGTGGGGACG. Protein product: CASSDCLTTSGGVGT. In full, the CDR3 is CASSDCLTTSGGVGTQYF.

This clone was recorded at least ten times. The sequence runs out 3 residues before the end of the CDR3; the remainder is reconstructed from the germline J gene. V and J are TRBV29-1 and TRBJ2-2; D is unresolved. The length of the CDR3 is 10 residues. The V and J ends lost 6 bases and 4 bases respectively, with 3 bases between them. Germline V gene lookup returns CDR1 SQVTM and CDR2 ANQGSEA. The part of the CDR3 DNA that was read is TGCAGCGTAGGCACCGGGGAG. Translated, it gives CSVGTGE. The CDR3 reads in full as CSVGTGELFF.

This clone was counted ten times or more. Coverage ceases 3 residues before the CDR3 finishes, and the germline J gene fills in the end. The chain is built from TRBV12-3 or TRBV12-4 and TRBJ2-1; maybe TRBD1 (5 bases). V dropped 2 bases and J dropped 8 bases, with 10 bases sitting between them. The CDR3 has 13 residues. Partial CDR3 DNA: TGTGCCAGCAGTTTAATAGACAGCCATGAG. It translates to CASSLIDSHE. The complete CDR3 sequence is CASSLIDSHEQFF.

This clone was detected ten times or more. Read data end 3 residues before the CDR3 end; the end is taken from the germline J gene. This chain connects TRBV7-8 to TRBJ1-1; D possibly corresponds to TRBD1 (5 bases). The CDR3 is 16 amino acids. Germline values: CDR1 SGHVS, CDR2 FQNEAQ. The V end was cut by 6 bases, the J end by 2 bases, with 19 bases between. The part of the CDR3 DNA that was read is TGTGCCAGCAGTTACCATCGGAGACAGCCAAACACTGAA. Amino acid sequence: CASSYHRRQPNTE. The whole CDR3 is CASSYHRRQPNTEAFF. Full variable domain (missing parts from reference TRBV7-8 and TRBJ1-1): GAGVSQSPRYKVAKRGQDVALRCDPISGHVSLFWYQQALGQGPEFLTYFQNEAQLDKSGLPSDRFFAERPEGSVSTLKIQRTQQEDSAVYLCASSYHRRQPNTEAFFGQGTRLTVV.

This clone has at least ten counts. The read gets to within 3 residues of the CDR3 end, and the germline J gene fills in the rest. J is TRBJ2-1 and V is TRBV2; 9 bases are shared with TRBD1. The CDR3 is 14 residues long. The junction had 8 bases not matched to a gene; V was cut back by 6 bases and J by 8 bases. The V gene's germline CDR1 is SNHLY and CDR2 FYNNEI. The CDR3 region is CASSLRTGDHEQFF. Incomplete CDR3 DNA: TGTGCCAGCAGCCTCCGGACAGGGGACCATGAG.

This clone was seen repeatedly, ten times or more. An end of the junction does not agree with germline; a read error may underlie this. The read gets to within 3 residues of the CDR3 end, and the germline J gene fills in the rest. The chain employs TRBV2 and TRBJ2-5; the match to TRBD2 covers 8 bases. Per germline, CDR1 SNHLY and CDR2 FYNNEI. This CDR3 is 16 amino acids long. The part of the CDR3 DNA that was read is TGTGCCAGCAGCGAAGAGGGCCGGGGGGGGCGAGAGACC. It codes for CASSEEGRGGRET. Given in full, the CDR3 is CASSEEGRGGRETQYF.

At least ten counts were recorded for this clone. The DNA ends 3 residues before the CDR3 does, and the rest of the CDR3 is filled in from the germline J gene. The genes are TRBV7-2 and TRBJ2-7, with D uncertain. V was trimmed by 1 base and J by 4 bases, leaving 11 bases between them. Germline CDR1 is SGHTA and CDR2 is FQGNSA. CDR3 length: 14 amino acids. The covered CDR3 bases are TGTGCCAGCAGCTTAGTTTTCCTCCCTTACGAG. Encoded protein: CASSLVFLPYE. The complete CDR3 reads CASSLVFLPYEQYF.

This clone has a count of ten or more. The observed sequence ends 3 residues before the CDR3 terminus, with the missing tail filled in from the germline J gene. The chain has TRBV20-1 and TRBJ1-5; the D gene is possibly TRBD1 (6 bases). The CDR3 has 13 amino acids. Trimming took 1 base from V and 4 from J, leaving 8 bases between them. The V gene's germline CDR1 is DFQATT and CDR2 SNEGSKA (reference sequence). CDR3 DNA, as far as it was read: TGCAGTGCTAGAGGCAGGGGAAATCAGCCC. Its protein is CSARGRGNQP. The complete CDR3 protein is CSARGRGNQPQHF.

This clone was seen at least ten times. With the read ending 3 residues before the CDR3 end, the germline J gene is used to fill in that end. V and J are TRBV5-4 and TRBJ2-1; the D is unclear. Trimming shortened V by 2 bases and J by 9 bases, and 12 bases separated the two germline ends. This CDR3 has 13 amino acids. CDR1 SGHNT and CDR2 YYREEE come from the germline V gene (reference sequence). CDR3 residues: CASSFPEPGEQFF. Partial CDR3 DNA: TGTGCCAGCAGCTTCCCGGAACCGGGTGAG.

Notes on this clone: The sequence runs out 3 residues before the end of the CDR3; the remainder is reconstructed from the germline J gene. The genes are TRBV10-3 and TRBJ2-7; TRBD2 matches at 7 bases. The germline V gene has CDR1 ENHRY and CDR2 SYGVKD. V lost 3 bases and J lost 6; bases outside the gene matches: 17. CDR3 length: 17 amino acids. The sequenced part of the CDR3 DNA is TGTGCCATCAGTGAACAAAGGGACTATTACTCGGAGAGCGAG. Protein product: CAISEQRDYYSESE. The full CDR3 protein reads CAISEQRDYYSESEQYF.

This clone was seen a few times. The read ends 3 residues early relative to the CDR3; the germline J gene fills the gap. V gene TRBV27 combines with J gene TRBJ2-7, with a possible D match to TRBD1 (5 bases). The CDR3 extends over 16 amino acids. Trimming took off 0 bases at V and 2 bases at J, with 14 bases between the two ends. The germline V gene encodes CDR1 MNHEY and CDR2 SMNVEV (reference sequence). The chain's CDR3 is CASSLSSGHTTYEQYF. The CDR3 DNA, read in part, is TGTGCCAGCAGTTTATCTTCCGGACATACAACCTACGAG.

This clone was counted ten times or more. The read terminates 3 residues ahead of where the CDR3 ends, so the germline J gene completes it. The chain couples TRBV2 to TRBJ2-2; TRBD1 matches 8 bases. Germline loops: CDR1 SNHLY, CDR2 FYNNEI. With 6 bases clipped from V and 0 bases from J, the junction kept 6 bases outside the gene matches. The CDR3 covers 16 residues. CDR3 bases read: TGTGCCAGCAGATCGCGGACAGGGACGAACACCGGGGAG. Protein sequence: CASRSRTGTNTGE. The whole CDR3 sequence is CASRSRTGTNTGELFF.

Many counts were recorded for this clone. The sequenced CDR3 bases are TGCAGTGCTAAGTCCCCGGGTACAAGCCCCTATGGC. Protein sequence: CSAKSPGTSPYG. The full-length CDR3 reads as CSAKSPGTSPYGYTF. The J gene is TRBJ1-2, the V gene TRBV20-1, with D unclear. The CDR3 end is not reached by the read, which stops 3 residues before it; the germline J gene fills it in. Between the trimmed V and J ends, which lost 4 bases and 4 bases, there was a span of 19 bases. Germline CDR1 is DFQATT and CDR2 is SNEGSKA (reference sequence). This CDR3 comprises 15 residues.

The table lists this clone with many counts. The CDR3 end falls 3 residues outside the read, so it is completed with the germline J gene. The chain uses TRBV4-1 and TRBJ2-7; TRBD2 matches at 13 bases. The J segment lost 3 bases and the V segment lost 4 bases, leaving 0 bases of the junction unmatched. Germline loops: CDR1 MGHRA, CDR2 YSYEKL. This CDR3 region has 14 residues. The CDR3: CASSRTSGSYEQYF. The sequenced CDR3 bases are TGCGCCAGCAGCCGGACTAGCGGGAGCTACGAG.

In its sample, this clone was seen many times. The read comes to an end 3 residues before the CDR3 does, leaving the germline J gene to fill in the end. The chain employs TRBV20-1 and TRBJ2-1; TRBD2 agrees at 9 bases. Germline V lookup: CDR1 DFQATT, CDR2 SNEGSKA (reference sequence). This CDR3 has 13 residues. The CDR3 is CSAAGGRYNEQFF. The sequenced part of the CDR3 DNA is TGCAGCGCCGCGGGAGGGCGATACAATGAG.